The T cell receptor (beta chain) described here comes from a study of shared clonotypes between healthy human individuals. Study-level results: Sharing across a handful of donors was seen in about 5% of naive CD4 clonotypes.

Assay: immunoSEQ multiplex PCR; the TCRdb copy retains only in-frame clones and omits some. The sample records roughly 2.4 million clones, approximately 95% being singletons. To note about this clone: The antigen is not known.

The CDR3 is 14 residues long. With 0 bases removed from V and 14 bases from J, the gap between germline ends came to 19 bases. CDR1 is SGDLS and CDR2 is YYNGEE in the germline V gene. This receptor was identified in a man aged 18 to 30 in good health. The sequencing sample was made of naive CD4+ T cells sorted from blood. Subset of the sample: CD45RA+ positively selected. V usage is TRBV9 and J usage is TRBJ2-3; TRBD2 might be the D (6 bases). The CDR3 region has the DNA TGTGCCAGCAGCGTAGCCCCAGATTTCGGGAGTTGGTATTTT. Translation: CASSVAPDFGSWYF.